This entry concerns a single T cell receptor (beta chain). Its antigen remains unidentified. This specimen comes from a study of radiation and T cells in renal cell carcinoma. About the study: Nephrectomy followed 15 Gy stereotactic body radiation by 4 weeks. General observations from the study: No pretreatment tumor biopsies were available for baseline clonotypes.

CDR1 is SNHLY and CDR2 is FYNNEI in the germline V gene. The CDR3 totals 13 residues. V lost 5 bases, J lost 2 bases, and 9 bases lay in between. This sample's time point: baseline pretreatment blood. Noted treatment: 15 Gy SBRT to primary tumor, nephrectomy 4 weeks later. Profiling relied on immunoSEQ multiplex PCR, and the TCRdb table lists in-frame clones only, not all of them. The data hold some 150,000 clones, with roughly 85% observed a single time. The TCR originated in a woman aged 50 to 65 with renal cell carcinoma. The chain combines TRBV2 with TRBJ2-5; tentatively, D is TRBD1 (6 bases). The sample in question was blood, obtained from a patient whose treatment included radiotherapy and nephrectomy. The CDR3 DNA reads TGTGCCAGCAGTACAGGGTGGCAAGAGACCCAGTACTTC. It is translated as CASSTGWQETQYF. Full variable domain (rest looked up from reference TRBV2 and TRBJ2-5): EPEVTQTPSHQVTQMGQEVILRCVPISNHLYFYWYRQILGQKVEFLVSFYNNEISEKSEIFDDQFSVERPDGSNFTLKIRSTKLEDSAMYFCASSTGWQETQYFGPGTRLLVL.